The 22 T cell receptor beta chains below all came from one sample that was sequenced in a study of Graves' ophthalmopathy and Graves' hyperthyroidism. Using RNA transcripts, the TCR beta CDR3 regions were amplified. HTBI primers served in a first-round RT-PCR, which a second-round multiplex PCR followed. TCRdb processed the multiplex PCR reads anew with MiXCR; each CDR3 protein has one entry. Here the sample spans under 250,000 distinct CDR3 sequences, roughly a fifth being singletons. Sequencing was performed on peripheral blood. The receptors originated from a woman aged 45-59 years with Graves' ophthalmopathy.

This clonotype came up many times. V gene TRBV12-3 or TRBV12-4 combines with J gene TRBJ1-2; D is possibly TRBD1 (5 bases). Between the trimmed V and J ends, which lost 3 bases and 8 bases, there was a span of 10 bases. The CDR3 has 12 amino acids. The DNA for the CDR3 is TGTGCCAGCAGTTTGGGGGAAGGGGGCTACACCTTC. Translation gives CASSLGEGGYTF.

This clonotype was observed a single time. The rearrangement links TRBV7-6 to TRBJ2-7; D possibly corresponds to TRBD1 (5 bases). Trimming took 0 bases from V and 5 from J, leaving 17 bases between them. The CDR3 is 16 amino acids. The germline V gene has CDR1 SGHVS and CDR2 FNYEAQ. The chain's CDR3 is CASSLAEGAVKDEQYF. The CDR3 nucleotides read TGTGCCAGCAGCTTAGCGGAAGGGGCTGTTAAGGACGAGCAGTACTTC.

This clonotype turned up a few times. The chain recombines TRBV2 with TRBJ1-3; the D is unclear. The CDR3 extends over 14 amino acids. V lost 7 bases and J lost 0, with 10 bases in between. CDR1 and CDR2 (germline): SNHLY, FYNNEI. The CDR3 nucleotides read TGTGCCAGCAAGGAGACCCACTCTGGAAACACCATATATTTT. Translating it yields CASKETHSGNTIYF.

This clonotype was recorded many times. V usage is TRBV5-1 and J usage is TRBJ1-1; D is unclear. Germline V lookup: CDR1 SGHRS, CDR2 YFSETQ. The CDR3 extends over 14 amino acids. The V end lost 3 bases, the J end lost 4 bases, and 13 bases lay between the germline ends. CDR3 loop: CASSSDGEGTEAFF. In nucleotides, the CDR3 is TGCGCCAGCAGCTCCGACGGGGAGGGCACTGAAGCTTTCTTT.

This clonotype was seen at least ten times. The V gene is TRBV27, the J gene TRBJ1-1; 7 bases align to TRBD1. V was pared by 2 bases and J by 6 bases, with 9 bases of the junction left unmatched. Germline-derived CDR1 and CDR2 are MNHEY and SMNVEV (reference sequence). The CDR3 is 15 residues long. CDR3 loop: CASSLGSDTGAEAFF. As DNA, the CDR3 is TGTGCCAGCAGTTTAGGGTCCGACACAGGGGCTGAAGCTTTCTTT.

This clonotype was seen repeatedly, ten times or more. The CDR3 reads CASSLSSLGPRYF. The CDR3 DNA sequence: TGTGCCAGCAGTTTATCGAGTCTAGGGCCGAGGTACTTC. The rearrangement links TRBV27 to TRBJ2-7; D is unclear. The CDR3 sequence is 13 residues long. Germline V CDR1 and CDR2: MNHEY, SMNVEV (reference sequence). V was pared by 0 bases and J by 12 bases, with 15 bases between.

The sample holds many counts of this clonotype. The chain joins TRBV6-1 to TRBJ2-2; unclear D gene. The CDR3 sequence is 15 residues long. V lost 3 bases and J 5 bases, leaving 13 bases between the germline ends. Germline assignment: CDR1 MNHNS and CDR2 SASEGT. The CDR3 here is CASSELAGETGELFF. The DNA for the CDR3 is TGTGCCAGCAGTGAGTTGGCAGGAGAGACCGGGGAGCTGTTTTTT.

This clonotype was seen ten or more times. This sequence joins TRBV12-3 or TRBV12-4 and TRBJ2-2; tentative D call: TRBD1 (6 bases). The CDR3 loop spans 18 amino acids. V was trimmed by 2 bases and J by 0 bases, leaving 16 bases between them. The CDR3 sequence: CASSLQKGGRSNTGELFF. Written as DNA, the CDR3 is TGTGCCAGCAGTTTACAGAAAGGGGGACGGTCGAACACCGGGGAGCTGTTTTTT.

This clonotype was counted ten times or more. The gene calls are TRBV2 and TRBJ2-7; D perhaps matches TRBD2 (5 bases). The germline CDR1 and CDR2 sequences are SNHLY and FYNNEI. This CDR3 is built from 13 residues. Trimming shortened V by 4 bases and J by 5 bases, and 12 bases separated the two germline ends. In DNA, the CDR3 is TGTGCCAGCAGTGGAAGACTAATCCACGAGCAGTACTTC. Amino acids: CASSGRLIHEQYF.

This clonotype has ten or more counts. The CDR3 here is CASSSGGTSGVQETQYF. CDR3 bases: TGTGCCAGCAGTTCAGGTGGGACTAGCGGGGTCCAAGAGACCCAGTACTTC. The chain couples TRBV7-9 to TRBJ2-5, with TRBD2 matching 13 bases. The CDR3 has 17 amino acids. Losses at the gene ends were 6 bases for V and 1 base for J; bases not matched to a gene: 8. The germline V gene encodes CDR1 SEHNR and CDR2 FQNEAQ (reference sequence).

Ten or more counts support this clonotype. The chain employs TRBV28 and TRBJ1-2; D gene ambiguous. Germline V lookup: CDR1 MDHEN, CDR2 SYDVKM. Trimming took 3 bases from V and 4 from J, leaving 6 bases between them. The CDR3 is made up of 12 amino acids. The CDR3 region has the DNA TGTGCCAGCAGTTTGAACATCTATGGCTACACCTTC. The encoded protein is CASSLNIYGYTF.

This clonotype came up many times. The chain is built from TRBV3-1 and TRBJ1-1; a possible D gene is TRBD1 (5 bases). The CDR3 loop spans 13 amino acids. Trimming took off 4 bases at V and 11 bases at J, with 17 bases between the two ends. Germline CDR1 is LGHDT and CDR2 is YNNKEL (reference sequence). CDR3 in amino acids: CASSLTPGHEAFF. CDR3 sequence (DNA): TGTGCCAGCAGCCTCACACCGGGGCACGAGGCTTTCTTT. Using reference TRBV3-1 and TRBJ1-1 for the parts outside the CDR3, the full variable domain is DTAVSQTPKYLVTQMGNDKSIKCEQNLGHDTMYWYKQDSKKFLKIMFSYNNKELIINETVPNRFSPKSPDKAHLNLHINSLELGDSAVYFCASSLTPGHEAFFGQGTRLTVV.

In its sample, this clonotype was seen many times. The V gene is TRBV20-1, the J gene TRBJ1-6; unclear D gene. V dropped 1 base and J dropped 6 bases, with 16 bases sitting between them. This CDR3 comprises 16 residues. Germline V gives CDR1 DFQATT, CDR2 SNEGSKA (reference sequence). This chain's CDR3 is CSARAGEGGGNSPLHF. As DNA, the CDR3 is TGCAGTGCTAGAGCCGGGGAGGGTGGAGGTAATTCACCCCTCCACTTT.

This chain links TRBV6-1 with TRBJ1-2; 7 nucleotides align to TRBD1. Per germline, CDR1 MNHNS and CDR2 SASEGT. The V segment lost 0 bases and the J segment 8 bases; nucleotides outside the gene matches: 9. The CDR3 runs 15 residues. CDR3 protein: CASSEAGGQLEGYTF. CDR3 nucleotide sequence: TGTGCCAGCAGTGAAGCGGGGGGACAGCTTGAAGGCTACACCTTC.

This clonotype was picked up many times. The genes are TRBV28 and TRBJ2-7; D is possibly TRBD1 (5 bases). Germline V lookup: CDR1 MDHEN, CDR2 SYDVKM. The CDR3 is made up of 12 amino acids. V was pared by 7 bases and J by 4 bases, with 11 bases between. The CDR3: CASIDSGYEQYF. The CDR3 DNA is TGTGCCAGCATTGACAGTGGTTACGAGCAGTACTTC.

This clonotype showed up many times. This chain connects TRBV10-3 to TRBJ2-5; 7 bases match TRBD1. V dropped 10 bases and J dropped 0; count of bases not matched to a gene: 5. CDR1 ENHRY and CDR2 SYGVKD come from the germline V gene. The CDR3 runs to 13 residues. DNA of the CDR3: TGTGCCAAAGGGACAGCCAACCAAGAGACCCAGTACTTC. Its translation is CAKGTANQETQYF.

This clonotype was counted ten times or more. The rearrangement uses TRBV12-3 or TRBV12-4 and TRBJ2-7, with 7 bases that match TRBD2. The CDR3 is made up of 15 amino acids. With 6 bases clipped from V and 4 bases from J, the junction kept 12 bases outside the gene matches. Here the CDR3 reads CASSLGGGLTYEQYF. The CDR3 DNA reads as TGTGCCAGCAGCCTGGGCGGGGGACTCACTTACGAGCAGTACTTC.

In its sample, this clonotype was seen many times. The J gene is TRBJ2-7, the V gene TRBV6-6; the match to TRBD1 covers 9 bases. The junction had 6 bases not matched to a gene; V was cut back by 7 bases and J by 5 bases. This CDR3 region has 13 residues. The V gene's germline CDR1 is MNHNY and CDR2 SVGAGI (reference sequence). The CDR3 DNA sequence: TGTGCCAGCACGGGGACAGGGCTCCACGAGCAGTACTTC. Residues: CASTGTGLHEQYF.

CDR3 sequence reads: CASSRVRNTEAFF. CDR3 in DNA: TGTGCCAGCAGCCGCGTTCGGAACACTGAAGCTTTCTTT. The rearrangement uses TRBV6-2 or TRBV6-3 and TRBJ1-1; the D is unclear. Trimming removed 6 bases at V and 1 base at J, with 9 bases between. CDR3 length: 13 residues. Germline CDR1 MNHEY, CDR2 SVGEGT.

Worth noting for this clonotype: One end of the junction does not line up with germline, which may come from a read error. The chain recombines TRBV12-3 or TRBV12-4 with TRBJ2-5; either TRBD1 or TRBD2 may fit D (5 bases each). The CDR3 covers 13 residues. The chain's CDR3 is CTSSFGTEETQYF. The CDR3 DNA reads TGTACCAGTAGTTTCGGGACCGAAGAGACGCAGTACTTC.

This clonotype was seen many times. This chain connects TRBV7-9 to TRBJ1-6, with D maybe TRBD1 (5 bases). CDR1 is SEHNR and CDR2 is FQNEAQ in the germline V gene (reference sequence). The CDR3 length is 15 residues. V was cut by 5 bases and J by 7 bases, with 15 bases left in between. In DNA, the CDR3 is TGTGCCAGCAGCCAACGGGACTCCCCAAATTCACCCCTCCACTTT. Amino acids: CASSQRDSPNSPLHF.

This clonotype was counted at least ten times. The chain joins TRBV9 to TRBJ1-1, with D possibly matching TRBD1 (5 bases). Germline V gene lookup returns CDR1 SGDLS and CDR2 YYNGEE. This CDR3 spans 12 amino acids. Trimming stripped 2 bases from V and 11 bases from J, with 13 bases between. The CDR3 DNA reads TGTGCCAGCAGCGTCGGCCAGGGTAAGGCTTTCTTT. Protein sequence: CASSVGQGKAFF.